This T cell receptor beta chain was captured in a study of blood T cell repertoires in COVID-19. After removal of 4 bases from V and 3 bases from J, the junction contained 7 bases not matched to a gene. The CDR3 runs 15 residues. Germline assignment: CDR1 SGHAT and CDR2 FQNNGV. Measured with immunoSEQ multiplex PCR; TCRdb has only the in-frame clones, and not every one. The sample lists approximately 140,000 clones, less than 85% occurring once. The chain is built from TRBV11-2 and TRBJ2-7; the match to TRBD1 covers 9 bases. The sample comprised peripheral blood. The source is a woman aged 80 or over with acute or convalescent COVID-19. The CDR3 region is CASSSGQGGIYEQYF. CDR3 in DNA: TGTGCCAGCAGCTCGGGACAGGGTGGGATCTACGAGCAGTACTTC.